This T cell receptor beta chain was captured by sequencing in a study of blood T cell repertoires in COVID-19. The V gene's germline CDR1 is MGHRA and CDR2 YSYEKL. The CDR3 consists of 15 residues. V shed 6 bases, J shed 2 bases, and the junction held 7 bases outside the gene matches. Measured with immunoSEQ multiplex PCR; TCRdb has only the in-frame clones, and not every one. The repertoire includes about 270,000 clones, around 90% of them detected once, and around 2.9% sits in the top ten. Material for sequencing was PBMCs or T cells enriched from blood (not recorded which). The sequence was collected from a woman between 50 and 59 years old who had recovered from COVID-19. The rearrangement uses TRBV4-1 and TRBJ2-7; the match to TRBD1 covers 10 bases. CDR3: CASSDRGQGPYEQYF. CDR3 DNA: TGCGCCAGCAGTGACCGGGGACAGGGGCCCTACGAGCAGTACTTC.